This T cell receptor beta chain was documented in a study of cytomegalovirus exposure and HLA in healthy donors. Study-wide results and limits: Diagnosis of cytomegalovirus status made by the classifier reportedly showed high specificity and sensitivity. Rarity marked most TCR sequences, yet some public TCRs occurred in many donors. Segments of the TCR beta V type were, in most cases, productive about 87% or about 30% of the time in an earlier analysis.

Participants comprised healthy donors of bone marrow. The PCR made use of 60 Vbeta and 13 Jbeta primers. The assay was immunoSEQ multiplex PCR, and TCRdb's table has in-frame clones only and misses some. The ten top clones account for about 2.2%, within a sample of around 140,000 clones. Notes on this clone: Its antigen is unknown.

The receptor was derived from a woman under 30 in good health and CMV-seronegative. Input material: PBMCs.

The chain's CDR3 is CASSVELAGDDFYEQYF. DNA for the CDR3: TGTGCCAGCAGTGTAGAACTAGCGGGAGACGACTTTTACGAGCAGTACTTC. The chain links TRBV2 to TRBJ2-5, with TRBD2 matching over 11 bases. The DNA end lines up better with TRBJ2-7; the J call may be wrong. CDR1 and CDR2 from the germline V gene are SNHLY and FYNNEI. This CDR3 has 17 amino acids.